These 30 T cell receptor beta chains share one sample of origin, sequenced in a study of blood T cells in healthy people across ages. Together with a sample-barcoded 5' primer, a J-beta primer mix was included in a second PCR lasting roughly 6 to 12 cycles. TCRdb reanalysed the 5' RACE reads using MiXCR and keeps one entry per CDR3 protein. This table holds 550,000 to 750,000 distinct CDR3 sequences, around 21% found once. Input material: blood. These receptors were collected from a man between 65 and 85 years old in good health.

The gene calls are TRBV11-2 and TRBJ2-1; TRBD2 is a possible D gene (6 bases). V was shortened by 2 bases and J by 0 bases, with 11 bases between the two germline ends. The V gene's germline CDR1 is SGHAT and CDR2 FQNNGV. The CDR3 consists of 16 residues. The CDR3 region is CASSLSVGSSYNEQFF. Here the CDR3 DNA reads TGTGCCAGCAGCTTATCGGTCGGGAGCTCCTACAATGAGCAGTTCTTC.

This clonotype was counted only a few times. The CDR3 region is CASSLATGIVQETQYF. The CDR3 DNA sequence: TGTGCCAGCAGCTTAGCGACAGGGATTGTCCAAGAGACCCAGTACTTC. The rearrangement links TRBV7-2 to TRBJ2-5; 7 positions match TRBD1. This CDR3 spans 16 amino acids. J was trimmed by 1 base and V by 0 bases; bases with no gene match: 5. CDR1 is SGHTA and CDR2 is FQGNSA in the germline V gene.

The chain has TRBV19 and TRBJ2-5, with D perhaps TRBD1 (6 bases). The end of the DNA aligns better with TRBJ2-1, so the J call may be wrong. CDR3 length equals 14 residues. From germline, CDR1 is LNHDA and CDR2 SQIVND (reference sequence). CDR3 sequence (DNA): TGTGCCAGTAGTACCTTGACAGACACAGGGGAGCAGTTCTTC. It encodes CASSTLTDTGEQFF.

The V gene is TRBV7-3, the J gene TRBJ2-2; 13 bases are a match to TRBD2. Trimming cost V 2 bases and J 7 bases; bases outside gene matches: 4. Germline CDR1 and CDR2: SGHTA and FQGTGA. This CDR3 is 16 amino acids long. The CDR3 sequence: CASSLGLAGEDGELFF. The CDR3 DNA reads as TGTGCCAGCAGCTTAGGACTAGCGGGAGAGGACGGGGAGCTGTTTTTT.

The sample holds a few counts of this clonotype. The chain recombines TRBV7-2 with TRBJ2-5; D is ambiguous. The tail of the sequence fits TRBJ2-1 better, so the J call may be wrong. There are 12 residues in the CDR3. Germline V gene data show CDR1 as SGHTA and CDR2 as FQGNSA. As DNA, the CDR3 is TGTGCCAGCAGCTTAGAGCTCAATGAGCAGTTCTTC. It specifies CASSLELNEQFF.

Only a few counts were recorded for this clonotype. The genes are TRBV20-1 and TRBJ1-1, with D uncertain. The germline V and J ends were trimmed by 1 base and 5 bases, with 8 bases remaining between them. Germline values: CDR1 DFQATT, CDR2 SNEGSKA (reference sequence). The CDR3 sequence is 12 residues long. In nucleotides, the CDR3 is TGCAGTGCTAGAGCTGGGATGACTGAAGCTTTCTTT. Translation gives CSARAGMTEAFF.

The chain links TRBV5-1 to TRBJ1-2, with D possibly matching TRBD1 (6 bases). This CDR3 region has 14 residues. Germline V gene data show CDR1 as SGHRS and CDR2 as YFSETQ. The ends were cut back, 0 bases at V and 5 bases at J, with 11 bases in the middle. The CDR3 here is CASSLGTEIYGYTF. Written as DNA, the CDR3 is TGCGCCAGCAGCTTGGGGACAGAGATTTATGGCTACACCTTC.

In regard to this clonotype: A much larger clone differs by one base, so this may be a read error. The rearrangement uses TRBV3-1 and TRBJ2-1, with 7 bases aligning to TRBD1. The J call may be wrong; the DNA end is better matched by TRBJ2-7. The CDR3 is made up of 14 amino acids. The V gene's germline CDR1 is LGHDT and CDR2 YNNKEL (reference sequence). Here the CDR3 reads CASSQWGQISEQYF. CDR3 DNA sequence: TGTGCCAGCAGCCAATGGGGACAGATCTCCGAGCAGTACTTC.

The chain recombines TRBV11-2 with TRBJ2-3; D is ambiguous. Trimming shortened V by 1 base and J by 8 bases, and 7 bases separated the two germline ends. This CDR3 is built from 12 residues. From germline, CDR1 is SGHAT and CDR2 FQNNGV. The CDR3 DNA follows: TGTGCCAGCAGCTTAGCCGTGGGTACGCAGTATTTT. Translation gives CASSLAVGTQYF.

The chain recombines TRBV5-1 with TRBJ1-1; the D is unclear. V lost 0 bases, J lost 6 bases, and 9 bases lay in between. CDR3 length equals 13 residues. In germline, CDR1 is SGHRS, CDR2 YFSETQ. In DNA form, the CDR3 reads TGCGCCAGCAGCTTGGGGGGAGAACCTGAAGCTTTCTTT. Translated, it gives CASSLGGEPEAFF.

The chain is built from TRBV3-1 and TRBJ1-1, with D possibly being TRBD1 (6 bases). The V gene's germline CDR1 is LGHDT and CDR2 YNNKEL (reference sequence). The germline V and J ends were trimmed by 0 bases and 5 bases, with 16 bases remaining between them. The CDR3 runs to 16 residues. The CDR3 protein is CASSQDPTGFVTEAFF. CDR3 in DNA: TGTGCCAGCAGCCAAGATCCGACAGGCTTCGTAACTGAAGCTTTCTTT.

This clonotype was recorded a few times. The gene calls are TRBV2 and TRBJ2-7; D uncertain. The germline gives CDR1 SNHLY, CDR2 FYNNEI. V lost 3 bases, J lost 4 bases, and 13 bases lay in between. The CDR3 has 14 residues. DNA of the CDR3: TGTGCCAGCAGTGATAACCCCGACCCGTACGAGCAGTACTTC. Protein product: CASSDNPDPYEQYF. The full variable domain, with the rest looked up from reference TRBV2 and TRBJ2-7, is EPEVTQTPSHQVTQMGQEVILRCVPISNHLYFYWYRQILGQKVEFLVSFYNNEISEKSEIFDDQFSVERPDGSNFTLKIRSTKLEDSAMYFCASSDNPDPYEQYFGPGTRLTVT.

Comment on this clonotype: Compared with germline, one end of the junction differs, possibly owing to a read error. The chain is built from TRBV3-1 and TRBJ2-3, with 8 positions matching TRBD1. The CDR3 length is 16 residues. Germline CDR1 LGHDT, CDR2 YNNKEL (reference sequence). CDR3 in amino acids: CASRPPDSLGTGTQYF. CDR3 coding DNA: TGTGCCAGCAGGCCTCCGGACTCCCTGGGGACAGGTACGCAGTATTTT.

V gene TRBV7-8 combines with J gene TRBJ2-5, with a possible D match to TRBD2 (6 bases). The J call may be faulty, since TRBJ2-1 better matches the DNA end. This CDR3 spans 16 amino acids. In germline, CDR1 is SGHVS, CDR2 FQNEAQ. The CDR3 DNA reads TGTGCCAGCAGCTTAGCGTATCCTAGCGCATACAATGAGCAGTTCTTC. Its protein product is CASSLAYPSAYNEQFF.

This clonotype was counted between two and nine times. The CDR3 nucleotides read TGTGCCACCAGCAGAGATCCTAGATGGGAGGCGAATGAAAAACTGTTTTTT. This codes for CATSRDPRWEANEKLFF. V usage is TRBV15 and J usage is TRBJ1-4; no definite D call. CDR1 and CDR2 from the germline V gene are LNHNV and YYDKDF (reference sequence). The CDR3 runs to 17 residues. V was pared by 0 bases and J by 5 bases, with 16 bases between.

In the case of this clonotype: A read error is likely, as this CDR3 ends without the conserved phenylalanine or tryptophan. The chain uses TRBV10-3 and TRBJ2-7; 8 bases match TRBD2. The J call may be wrong; the DNA end is better matched by TRBJ2-1. This CDR3 has 16 residues. The germline V gene encodes CDR1 ENHRY and CDR2 SYGVKD. The CDR3 nucleotides are TGTGCCATCAGGGATTCGAGGACTAGCCCCTACAATGAGCAGTTCCTC. Translating it yields CAIRDSRTSPYNEQFL.

This clonotype was observed a handful of times. The chain has TRBV20-1 and TRBJ2-3; perhaps TRBD2 as D (6 bases). CDR1 is DFQATT, CDR2 SNEGSKA, per germline (reference sequence). V shed 6 bases and J shed 9 bases, with 22 bases lying between them. The CDR3 covers 14 residues. CDR3 sequence reads: CSALPGLAPGTQYF. DNA for the CDR3: TGCAGTGCCCTCCCGGGACTCGCGCCGGGGACGCAGTATTTT.

The sample holds a few counts of this clonotype. This chain joins TRBV27 and TRBJ2-3, with TRBD2 matching over 13 bases. The V gene's germline CDR1 is MNHEY and CDR2 SMNVEV (reference sequence). The ends lost 5 bases at V and 2 bases at J; junction bases unmatched: 10. This CDR3 is built from 18 residues. The CDR3 nucleotides read TGTGCCAGCAGTGGGGGACTAGCGGGGTGGGGTCCCACAGATACGCAGTATTTT. As protein: CASSGGLAGWGPTDTQYF.

This clonotype was seen only a few times. A much larger clonotype is one base distant, so this may be a read error. The chain has TRBV10-3 and TRBJ2-2, with 10 bases aligning to TRBD1. Germline V lookup: CDR1 ENHRY, CDR2 SYGVKD. The CDR3 is 14 amino acids. This CDR3 is CVIKGQGDTGELFF. For the CDR3, the DNA is TGTGTCATCAAAGGACAGGGGGACACCGGGGAGCTGTTTTTT.

In this sample, this clonotype turned up a few times. The chain has TRBV5-1 and TRBJ2-7; TRBD2 is a possible D gene (6 bases). The CDR3 runs to 15 residues. CDR1 SGHRS and CDR2 YFSETQ come from the germline V gene. Between the trimmed V and J ends, which lost 0 bases and 0 bases, there was a span of 10 bases. CDR3 in amino acids: CASSLAVTSSYEQYF. The CDR3 region has the DNA TGCGCCAGCAGCTTGGCGGTGACTAGCTCCTACGAGCAGTACTTC. Full variable domain (remainder filled in from reference TRBV5-1 and TRBJ2-7): KAGVTQTPRYLIKTRGQQVTLSCSPISGHRSVSWYQQTPGQGLQFLFEYFSETQRNKGNFPGRFSGRQFSNSRSEMNVSTLELGDSALYLCASSLAVTSSYEQYFGPGTRLTVT.

The J gene is TRBJ2-2, the V gene TRBV4-3; 8 bases are a match to TRBD2. Trimming at V came to 4 bases and at J to 6 bases, leaving 10 bases not matched to a gene. Germline CDR1 is LGHNA and CDR2 is YSLEER. The CDR3 extends over 16 amino acids. The CDR3 region is CASSLQLAETSGELFF. CDR3 nucleotides: TGCGCCAGCAGCCTACAACTAGCGGAGACCTCCGGGGAGCTGTTTTTT.

The gene calls are TRBV12-3 or TRBV12-4 and TRBJ1-1; 7 nucleotides agree with TRBD1. Trimming took 7 bases from V and 5 from J; bases not matched to a gene: 7. The length of the CDR3 is 13 residues. CDR3 loop: CASTQGVETEAFF. The CDR3 nucleotides read TGTGCCAGCACCCAGGGGGTGGAGACTGAAGCTTTCTTT.

This clonotype was detected ten times or more. This rearrangement joins TRBV29-1 to TRBJ2-4, with 9 bases fitting TRBD1. The germline CDR1 and CDR2 sequences are SQVTM and ANQGSEA. CDR3 length equals 12 residues. With 3 bases clipped from V and 9 bases from J, the junction kept 3 bases outside the gene matches. The DNA of the CDR3 is TGCAGCGTTGAGGAACAGGGGGCCATTCAGTACTTC. Amino acids: CSVEEQGAIQYF. The complete variable domain, with remaining parts taken from reference TRBV29-1 and TRBJ2-4, reads SAVISQKPSRDICQRGTSLTIQCQVDSQVTMMFWYRQQPGQSLTLIATANQGSEATYESGFVIDKFPISRPNLTFSTLTVSNMSPEDSSIYLCSVEEQGAIQYFGAGTRLSVL.

CDR3: CSARVYNEQFF. The CDR3 nucleotides are TGCAGCGCCAGGGTTTACAATGAGCAGTTCTTC. The rearrangement joins TRBV29-1 to TRBJ2-1; the D gene is possibly TRBD1 (5 bases). Trimming took 7 bases from V and 4 from J, leaving 8 bases between them. CDR3 size: 11 residues. Germline V lookup: CDR1 SQVTM, CDR2 ANQGSEA.

In this sample, this clonotype turned up a few times. The DNA for the CDR3 is TGCGCCAGCAGCTCGACAGGGGGCTCAAACAATGAGCAGTTCTTC. This gives the protein CASSSTGGSNNEQFF. This chain connects TRBV5-1 to TRBJ2-1; 10 bases line up with TRBD1. J was trimmed by 5 bases and V by 3 bases; bases with no gene match: 5. CDR3 size: 15 residues. CDR1 SGHRS and CDR2 YFSETQ come from the germline V gene.

The chain recombines TRBV20-1 with TRBJ1-6; 7 nucleotides line up with TRBD1. V lost 5 bases to trimming and J lost 5 bases; unmatched junction nucleotides: 3. Per the germline V gene, CDR1 is DFQATT and CDR2 is SNEGSKA (reference sequence). The CDR3 is 13 amino acids. In DNA, the CDR3 is TGCAGTGCTCCCAGGGGGAATAATTCACCCCTCCACTTT. It translates to CSAPRGNNSPLHF.

There are a few counts of this clonotype. The genes are TRBV6-1 and TRBJ2-5; 9 bases match TRBD1. Looked up from germline, CDR1 is MNHNS and CDR2 is SASEGT. With 1 base clipped from V and 1 base from J, the junction kept 4 bases outside the gene matches. The CDR3 is 16 residues long. The CDR3 is CASSEEGQGVQETQYF. The CDR3 DNA reads as TGTGCCAGCAGTGAAGAGGGACAGGGTGTCCAAGAGACCCAGTACTTC.

This clonotype was counted a few times. The chain has TRBV25-1 and TRBJ2-7, with D possibly matching TRBD2 (6 bases). Trimming pared 1 base from V and 0 bases from J, leaving 7 bases between. The CDR3 sequence is 14 residues long. Germline CDR1 reads MGHDK; CDR2 reads SYGVNS. CDR3 protein: CASSELGGSYEQYF. Here the CDR3 DNA reads TGTGCCAGCAGTGAATTGGGGGGCTCCTACGAGCAGTACTTC.

The chain links TRBV5-6 to TRBJ2-7; D may be TRBD1 (7 bases). Trimming took off 2 bases at V and 4 bases at J, with 13 bases between the two ends. Germline CDR1 SGHDT, CDR2 YYEEEE. The CDR3 covers 14 residues. The CDR3 is CASSLGRGRYEQYF. Written as DNA, the CDR3 is TGTGCCAGCAGCTTAGGCAGGGGGAGGTACGAGCAGTACTTC.

The table lists this clonotype with many counts. V and J are TRBV7-9 and TRBJ1-2, with D possibly matching TRBD1 (5 bases). Germline-derived CDR1 and CDR2 are SEHNR and FQNEAQ (reference sequence). The CDR3 spans 14 residues. The ends were cut back, 4 bases at V and 6 bases at J, with 15 bases in the middle. The CDR3 region has the DNA TGTGCCAGCAGCTACGGGACTTCCGGAGATGGCTACACCTTC. It is translated as CASSYGTSGDGYTF.